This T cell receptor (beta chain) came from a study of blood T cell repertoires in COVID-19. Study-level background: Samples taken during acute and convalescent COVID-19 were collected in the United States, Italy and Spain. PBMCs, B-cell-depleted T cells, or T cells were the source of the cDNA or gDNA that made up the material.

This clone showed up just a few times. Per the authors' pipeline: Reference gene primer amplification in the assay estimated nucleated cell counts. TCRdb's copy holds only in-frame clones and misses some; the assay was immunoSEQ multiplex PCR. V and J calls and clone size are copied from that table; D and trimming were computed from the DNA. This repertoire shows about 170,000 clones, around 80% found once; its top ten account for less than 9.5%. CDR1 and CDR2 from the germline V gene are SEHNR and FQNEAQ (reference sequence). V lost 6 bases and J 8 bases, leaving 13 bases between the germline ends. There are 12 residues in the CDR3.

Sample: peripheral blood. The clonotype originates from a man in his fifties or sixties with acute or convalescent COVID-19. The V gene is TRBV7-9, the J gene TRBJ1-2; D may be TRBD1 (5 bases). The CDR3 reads CASRAQGHGYTF. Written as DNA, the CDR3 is TGTGCCAGCAGGGCTCAGGGTCACGGCTACACCTTC.